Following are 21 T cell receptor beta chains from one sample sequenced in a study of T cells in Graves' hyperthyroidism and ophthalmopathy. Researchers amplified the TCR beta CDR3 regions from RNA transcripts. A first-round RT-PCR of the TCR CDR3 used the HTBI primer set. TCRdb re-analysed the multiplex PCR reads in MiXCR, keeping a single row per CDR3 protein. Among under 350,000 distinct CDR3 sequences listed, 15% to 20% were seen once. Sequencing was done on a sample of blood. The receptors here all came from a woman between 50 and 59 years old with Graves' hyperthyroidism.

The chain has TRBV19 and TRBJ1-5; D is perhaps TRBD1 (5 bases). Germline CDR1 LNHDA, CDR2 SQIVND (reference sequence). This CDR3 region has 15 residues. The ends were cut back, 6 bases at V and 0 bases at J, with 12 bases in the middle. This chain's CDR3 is CASRAGTLSNQPQHF. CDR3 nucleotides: TGTGCCAGTAGGGCCGGGACCCTTAGCAATCAGCCCCAGCATTTT.

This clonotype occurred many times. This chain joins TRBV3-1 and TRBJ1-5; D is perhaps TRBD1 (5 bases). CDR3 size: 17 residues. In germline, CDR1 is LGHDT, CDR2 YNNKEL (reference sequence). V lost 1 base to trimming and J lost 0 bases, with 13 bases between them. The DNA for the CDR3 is TGTGCCAGCAGCCAAGCGCCGCAGGGAGATAGCAATCAGCCCCAGCATTTT. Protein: CASSQAPQGDSNQPQHF.

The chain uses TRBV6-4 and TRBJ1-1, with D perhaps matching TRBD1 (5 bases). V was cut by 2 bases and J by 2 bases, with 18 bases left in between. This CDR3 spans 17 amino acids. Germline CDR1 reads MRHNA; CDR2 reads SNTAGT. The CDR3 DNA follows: TGTGCCAGCAGTGACCCTGACTGGGGGGAGGCAAACACTGAAGCTTTCTTT. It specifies CASSDPDWGEANTEAFF.

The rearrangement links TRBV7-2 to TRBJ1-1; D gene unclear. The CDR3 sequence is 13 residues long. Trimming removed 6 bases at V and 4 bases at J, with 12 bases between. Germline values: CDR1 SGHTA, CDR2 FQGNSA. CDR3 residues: CASSLRPGTEAFF. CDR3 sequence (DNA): TGTGCCAGCAGTTTAAGGCCAGGCACTGAAGCTTTCTTT.

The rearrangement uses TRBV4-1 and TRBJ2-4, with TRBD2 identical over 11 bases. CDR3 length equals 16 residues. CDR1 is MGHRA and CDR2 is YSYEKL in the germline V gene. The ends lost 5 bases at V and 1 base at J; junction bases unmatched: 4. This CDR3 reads CASSTPSGGAKNIQYF. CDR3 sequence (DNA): TGCGCCAGCAGCACCCCTAGCGGGGGGGCCAAAAACATTCAGTACTTC.

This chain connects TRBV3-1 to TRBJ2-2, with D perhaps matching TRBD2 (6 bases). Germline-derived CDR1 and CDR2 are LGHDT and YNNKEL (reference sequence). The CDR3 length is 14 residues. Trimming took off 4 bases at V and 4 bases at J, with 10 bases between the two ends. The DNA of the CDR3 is TGTGCCAGCAGCCTACTTAGCGGCACCGGGGAGCTGTTTTTT. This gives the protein CASSLLSGTGELFF.

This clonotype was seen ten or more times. The CDR3 region has the DNA TGTGCCAGCTCACCACGGGACGGTGAAGCTTTCTTT. It yields the protein CASSPRDGEAFF. The chain has TRBV18 and TRBJ1-1, with D maybe TRBD1 (5 bases). Germline V CDR1 and CDR2: KGHSH, LQKENI. The CDR3 runs to 12 residues. V was pared by 1 base and J by 7 bases, with 7 bases between.

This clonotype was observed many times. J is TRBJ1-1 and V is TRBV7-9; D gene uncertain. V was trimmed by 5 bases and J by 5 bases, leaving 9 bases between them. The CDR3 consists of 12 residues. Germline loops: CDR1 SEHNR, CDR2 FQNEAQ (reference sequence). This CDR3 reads CASSEVGTEAFF. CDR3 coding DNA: TGTGCCAGCAGCGAAGTGGGTACTGAAGCTTTCTTT. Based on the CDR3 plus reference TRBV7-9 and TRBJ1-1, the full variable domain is DTGVSQNPRHKITKRGQNVTFRCDPISEHNRLYWYRQTLGQGPEFLTYFQNEAQLEKSRLLSDRFSAERPKGSFSTLEIQRTEQGDSAMYLCASSEVGTEAFFGQGTRLTVV.

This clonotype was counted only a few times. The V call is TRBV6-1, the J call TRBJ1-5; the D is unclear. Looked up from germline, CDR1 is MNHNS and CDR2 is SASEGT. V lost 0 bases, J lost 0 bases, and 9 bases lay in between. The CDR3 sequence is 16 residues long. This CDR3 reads CASSEAPGYSNQPQHF. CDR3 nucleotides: TGTGCCAGCAGTGAAGCCCCAGGTTATAGCAATCAGCCCCAGCATTTT.

Written as DNA, the CDR3 is TGTGCCAGTAGTGACCGACCGGCCGGGGCTTCAAACGAGCAGTTCTTC. Translated: CASSDRPAGASNEQFF. The chain combines TRBV19 with TRBJ2-1, with D possibly being TRBD1 or TRBD2 (5 bases each). The CDR3 runs 16 residues. Trimming shortened V by 5 bases and J by 10 bases, and 24 bases separated the two germline ends. CDR1 and CDR2 (germline): LNHDA, SQIVND (reference sequence).

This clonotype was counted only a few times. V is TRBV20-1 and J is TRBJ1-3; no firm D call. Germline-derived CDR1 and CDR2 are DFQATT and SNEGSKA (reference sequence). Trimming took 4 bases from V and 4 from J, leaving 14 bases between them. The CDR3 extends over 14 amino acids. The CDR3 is CSAIPQPGGNTIYF. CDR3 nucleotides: TGCAGTGCTATCCCCCAGCCGGGAGGAAACACCATATATTTT.

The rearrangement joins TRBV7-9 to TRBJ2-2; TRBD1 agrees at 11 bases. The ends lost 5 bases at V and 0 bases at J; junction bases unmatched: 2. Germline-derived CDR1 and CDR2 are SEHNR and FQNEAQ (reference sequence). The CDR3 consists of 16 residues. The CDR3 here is CASSPGQGANTGELFF. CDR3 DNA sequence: TGTGCCAGCAGCCCGGGACAGGGGGCGAACACCGGGGAGCTGTTTTTT. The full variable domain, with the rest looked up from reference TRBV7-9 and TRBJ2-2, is DTGVSQNPRHKITKRGQNVTFRCDPISEHNRLYWYRQTLGQGPEFLTYFQNEAQLEKSRLLSDRFSAERPKGSFSTLEIQRTEQGDSAMYLCASSPGQGANTGELFFGEGSRLTVL.

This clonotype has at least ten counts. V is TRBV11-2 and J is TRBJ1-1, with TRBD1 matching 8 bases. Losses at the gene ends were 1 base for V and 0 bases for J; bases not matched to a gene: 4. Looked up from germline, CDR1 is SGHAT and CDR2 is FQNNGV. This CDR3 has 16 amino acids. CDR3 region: CASSLGYRGMNTEAFF. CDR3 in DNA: TGTGCCAGCAGCTTAGGATACAGGGGGATGAACACTGAAGCTTTCTTT.

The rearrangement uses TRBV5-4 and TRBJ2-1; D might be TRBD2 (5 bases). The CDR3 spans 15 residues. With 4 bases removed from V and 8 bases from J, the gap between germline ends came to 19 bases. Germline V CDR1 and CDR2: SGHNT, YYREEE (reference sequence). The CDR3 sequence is CASSPVSGSPHEQFF. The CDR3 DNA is TGTGCCAGCAGCCCCGTGTCTGGGAGCCCCCATGAGCAGTTCTTC.

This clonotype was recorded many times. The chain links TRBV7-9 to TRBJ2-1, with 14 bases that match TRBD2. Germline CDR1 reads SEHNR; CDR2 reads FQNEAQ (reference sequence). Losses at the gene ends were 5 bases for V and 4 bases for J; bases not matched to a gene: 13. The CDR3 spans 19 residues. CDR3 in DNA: TGTGCCAGCAGCGACGGGGACAGAAGGACTAGCGGGAGGTACAATGAGCAGTTCTTC. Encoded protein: CASSDGDRRTSGRYNEQFF.

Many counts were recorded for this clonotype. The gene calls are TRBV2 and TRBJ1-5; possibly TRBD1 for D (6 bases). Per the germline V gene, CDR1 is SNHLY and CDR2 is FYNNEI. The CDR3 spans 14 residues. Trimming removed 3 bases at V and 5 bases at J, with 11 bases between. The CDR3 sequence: CASSDSGVDQPQHF. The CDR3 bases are TGTGCCAGCAGTGATTCAGGGGTGGATCAGCCCCAGCATTTT.

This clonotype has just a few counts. CDR3 protein: CASSLSQGTGALTDAYEQYF. CDR3 nucleotides: TGTGCCAGCAGCTTGTCTCAAGGGACAGGGGCTCTGACTGACGCCTACGAGCAGTACTTC. The chain couples TRBV5-4 to TRBJ2-7, with 10 bases aligning to TRBD1. Germline CDR1 SGHNT, CDR2 YYREEE (reference sequence). The CDR3 is 20 amino acids. J gave up 2 bases and V 1 base, and 18 bases lay outside the gene matches. The full variable domain, completed using reference TRBV5-4 and TRBJ2-7, is ETGVTQSPTHLIKTRGQQVTLRCSSQSGHNTVSWYQQALGQGPQFIFQYYREEENGRGNFPPRFSGLQFPNYSSELNVNALELDDSALYLCASSLSQGTGALTDAYEQYFGPGTRLTVT.

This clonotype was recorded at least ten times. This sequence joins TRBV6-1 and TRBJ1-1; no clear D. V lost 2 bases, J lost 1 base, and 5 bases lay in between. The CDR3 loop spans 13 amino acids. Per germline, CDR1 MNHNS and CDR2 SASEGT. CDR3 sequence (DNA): TGTGCCAGCAGTGAATACAGGAACACTGAAGCTTTCTTT. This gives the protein CASSEYRNTEAFF.

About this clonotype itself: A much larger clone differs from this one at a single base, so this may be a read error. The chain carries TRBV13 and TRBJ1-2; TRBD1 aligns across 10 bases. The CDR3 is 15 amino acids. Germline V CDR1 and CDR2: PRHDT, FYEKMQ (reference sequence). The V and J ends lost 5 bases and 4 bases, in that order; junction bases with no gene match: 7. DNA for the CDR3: TGTGCCAGCAGCACCGGGACAGGGGACAGCTATGGCTACACCTTC. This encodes CASSTGTGDSYGYTF.

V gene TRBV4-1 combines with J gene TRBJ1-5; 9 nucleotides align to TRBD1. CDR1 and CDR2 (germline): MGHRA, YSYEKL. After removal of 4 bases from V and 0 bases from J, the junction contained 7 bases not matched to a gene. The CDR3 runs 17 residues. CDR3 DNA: TGCGCCAGCAGCCCTCCGGGACAGGGTTTTAGCAATCAGCCCCAGCATTTT. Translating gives CASSPPGQGFSNQPQHF.

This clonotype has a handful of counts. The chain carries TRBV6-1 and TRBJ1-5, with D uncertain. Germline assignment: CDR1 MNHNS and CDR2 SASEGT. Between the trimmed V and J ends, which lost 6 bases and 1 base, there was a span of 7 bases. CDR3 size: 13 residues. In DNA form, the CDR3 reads TGTGCCAGCAGGGGGTGGAGCAATCAGCCCCAGCATTTT. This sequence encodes CASRGWSNQPQHF.